These T cell receptor beta chains were read from a single sample in a study of OX40 agonist ivuxolimab in advanced cancers. Generated by immunoSEQ multiplex PCR, the TCRdb table keeps only in-frame clones and is missing some. The sample contains 45,000 to 65,000 clones, 88% of which appear only once. The starting material was CD4+ or CD8+ T cells sorted from blood, obtained in a trial of the OX40 agonist ivuxolimab. These receptors were collected from an adult with an advanced solid tumor such as melanoma, head and neck, liver or kidney cancer. Each CDR3 is given with its conserved first and last residue. The D gene is left open where the match is weak. Clone size is shown for a subset of rows, as once, few, many or a class of expanded clone.

J: TRBJ2-7
size: NA
D: NA
V: TRBV28
DNA: TGTGCCACCACCGACTCCTACGAGCAGTACTTC
CDR3: CATTDSYEQYF

J: TRBJ2-7
size: NA
D: NA
V: TRBV7-9
DNA: TGTGCCAGCAGCTCACCACAGGACTACGAGCAGTACTTC
CDR3: CASSSPQDYEQYF

J: TRBJ2-1
size: NA
D: TRBD2
V: TRBV4-3
DNA: TGCGCCAGCAGCCAAGATACGGGAGGGGGCTACAATGAGCAGTTCTTC
CDR3: CASSQDTGGGYNEQFF

J: TRBJ1-2
size: NA
D: TRBD1
V: TRBV30
DNA: TGTGCCTGGAGTGTTACAGGGGAGGATGGCTACACCTTC
CDR3: CAWSVTGEDGYTF

J: TRBJ1-2
size: NA
D: NA
V: TRBV6-1
DNA: TGTGCCAGCAGTGAAGCCCCGATGGACTATGGCTACACCTTC
CDR3: CASSEAPMDYGYTF

J: TRBJ2-7
size: NA
D: TRBD1
V: TRBV27
DNA: TGTGCCAGCAGTGAACAGGGGCGGCTCTACGAGCAGTACTTC
CDR3: CASSEQGRLYEQYF

J: TRBJ1-1
size: NA
D: NA
V: TRBV5-8
DNA: TGTGCCAGCAGCCAATTCGACAAGAACACTGAAGCTTTCTTT
CDR3: CASSQFDKNTEAFF

J: TRBJ2-3
size: NA
D: NA
V: TRBV6-6
DNA: TGTGCCAGCAGTTACTCGTCTAGCACAGATACGCAGTATTTT
CDR3: CASSYSSSTDTQYF

J: TRBJ2-2
size: NA
D: TRBD1
V: TRBV2
DNA: TGTGCCAGCAGAGGCCTGACAGGGCACCCGAACACCGGGGAGCTGTTTTTT
CDR3: CASRGLTGHPNTGELFF

J: TRBJ1-1
size: few
D: NA
V: TRBV5-4
DNA: TGTGCCAGCAGCACCGGACTCGGCGAAGCTTTCTTT
CDR3: CASSTGLGEAFF

J: TRBJ2-1
size: NA
D: TRBD2
V: TRBV6-6
DNA: TGTGCCAGCAGGGGTACCGGGACTAGCGACTACAATGAGCAGTTCTTC
CDR3: CASRGTGTSDYNEQFF

J: TRBJ2-1
size: NA
D: NA
V: TRBV5-1
DNA: TGCGCCAGCAGCCTGATGGAGGGACTCAATGAGCAGTTCTTC
CDR3: CASSLMEGLNEQFF

J: TRBJ2-1
size: NA
D: NA
V: TRBV27
DNA: TGTGCCAGCAGCCCCGGGACTTTAAGGGGGTTTGAGCAGTTCTTC
CDR3: CASSPGTLRGFEQFF

J: TRBJ1-5
size: NA
D: NA
V: TRBV19
DNA: TGTGCCAGTAGTAGGCCCGGGCGGGGTACTCCTGCGTATCAGCCCCAGCATTTT
CDR3: CASSRPGRGTPAYQPQHF

J: TRBJ2-1
size: NA
D: NA
V: TRBV28
DNA: TGTGCCAGCAGTTTATTCGGGCTAAATGAGCAGTTCTTC
CDR3: CASSLFGLNEQFF

J: TRBJ1-1
size: once
D: NA
V: TRBV6-1
DNA: TGTGCCAGCAGCGATGACACTGAAGCTTTCTTT
CDR3: CASSDDTEAFF

J: TRBJ1-1
size: NA
D: NA
V: TRBV7-3
DNA: TGTGCCAGCAGCTTGTGGGGAAACACTGAAGCTTTCTTT
CDR3: CASSLWGNTEAFF

J: TRBJ2-7
size: NA
D: TRBD2
V: TRBV9
DNA: TGTGCCAGCAGCCCCAGTGGGGGGGGAGAGCAGTACTTC
CDR3: CASSPSGGGEQYF

J: TRBJ2-1
size: NA
D: NA
V: TRBV16
DNA: TGTGCCAGCAGCGAACCGTGGAATGAGCAGTTCTTC
CDR3: CASSEPWNEQFF